These 11 T cell receptor beta chains were all obtained from the same sample, sequenced in a study of blood T cell repertoires in COVID-19. Clones were read by immunoSEQ multiplex PCR, and TCRdb kept only the in-frame ones, dropping some. The table lists roughly 670,000 clones, more than 80% of them singletons. The sample comprised peripheral blood. These receptors were collected from a woman between 18 and 30 years old with acute or convalescent COVID-19.

This clone was found once. The CDR3 is CATTTSHASNEQFF. DNA of the CDR3: TGTGCCACTACGACTAGCCACGCCTCGAATGAGCAGTTCTTC. The chain joins TRBV6-4 to TRBJ2-1; TRBD2 matches 7 bases. The V gene end was trimmed by 10 bases and the J gene end by 7 bases; junction bases not matched to a gene: 13. Germline CDR1 and CDR2: MRHNA and SNTAGT. This CDR3 region has 14 residues.

This clone was picked up one time. The rearrangement uses TRBV10-3 and TRBJ2-1, with 10 bases that match TRBD2. The CDR3 runs to 16 residues. Trimming cost V 6 bases and J 2 bases; bases outside gene matches: 7. The germline gives CDR1 ENHRY, CDR2 SYGVKD. In DNA, the CDR3 is TGTGCCATCAGCACGCTGCTAGCGGGGGCCTACAATGAGCAGTTCTTC. It is translated as CAISTLLAGAYNEQFF.

V gene TRBV5-4 combines with J gene TRBJ1-1; D remains unclear. The V end lost 4 bases, the J end lost 7 bases, and 14 bases lay between the germline ends. Germline CDR1 and CDR2: SGHNT and YYREEE (reference sequence). The length of the CDR3 is 13 residues. The CDR3 spells CASSVPSLGEAFF. For the CDR3, the DNA is TGTGCCAGCAGCGTCCCGTCGCTAGGTGAAGCTTTCTTT.

In DNA form, the CDR3 reads TGTGCCAGTAGTATGGACAACTCACCCCTCCACTTT. This encodes CASSMDNSPLHF. The chain couples TRBV19 to TRBJ1-6, with D possibly being TRBD1 (5 bases). The CDR3 is made up of 12 amino acids. Germline values: CDR1 LNHDA, CDR2 SQIVND (reference sequence). V was shortened by 3 bases and J by 10 bases, with 7 bases between the two germline ends.

The chain is built from TRBV19 and TRBJ2-5, with 7 bases lining up with TRBD1. The V gene end was trimmed by 5 bases and the J gene end by 1 base; junction bases not matched to a gene: 4. Looked up from germline, CDR1 is LNHDA and CDR2 is SQIVND (reference sequence). The CDR3 is 14 amino acids. The CDR3: CASSARQGQETQYF. CDR3 DNA sequence: TGTGCCAGTAGTGCCCGACAGGGCCAAGAGACCCAGTACTTC.

The chain uses TRBV30 and TRBJ1-2; TRBD1 agrees at 11 bases. CDR1 and CDR2 from the germline V gene are GTSNPN and SVGIG (reference sequence). J lost 8 bases, V lost 1 base, and 6 bases had no gene match. The CDR3 consists of 14 residues. In DNA, the CDR3 is TGTGCCTGGAGTGGAGGGACAGGGGGATTCGGCTACACCTTC. Translation: CAWSGGTGGFGYTF.

V gene TRBV5-1 combines with J gene TRBJ2-3, with TRBD2 matching 10 bases. Trimming at V came to 4 bases and at J to 3 bases, leaving 2 bases not matched to a gene. Germline values: CDR1 SGHRS, CDR2 YFSETQ. This CDR3 is 14 amino acids long. This chain's CDR3 is CASSTSGETDTQYF. The CDR3 bases are TGCGCCAGCAGCACTAGCGGGGAGACAGATACGCAGTATTTT.

The V gene is TRBV23-1, the J gene TRBJ1-1; D unresolved. TRBV23-1 is classed as an ORF, of uncertain function. The ends were cut back, 3 bases at V and 1 base at J, with 6 bases in the middle. The CDR3 length is 13 residues. This CDR3 reads CASSQGRNTEAFF. CDR3 DNA sequence: TGCGCCAGCAGTCAGGGGAGGAACACTGAAGCTTTCTTT.

The V gene is TRBV24-1, the J gene TRBJ2-1, with TRBD1 identical over 7 bases. V shed 2 bases and J 6 bases; nucleotides not matched to a gene: 3. Germline assignment: CDR1 KGHDR and CDR2 SFDVKD. The CDR3 runs to 14 residues. The CDR3: CATSDSDRVNEQFF. The CDR3 nucleotides are TGTGCCACCAGTGATTCCGACAGGGTCAATGAGCAGTTCTTC.

CDR3 DNA sequence: TGTGCCAGCAGCTTTAACGGGGGGGCGTCCACTGAAGCTTTCTTT. Translating gives CASSFNGGASTEAFF. The rearrangement uses TRBV7-8 and TRBJ1-1, with TRBD1 as a possible D gene (6 bases). The CDR3 length is 15 residues. Per germline, CDR1 SGHVS and CDR2 FQNEAQ. Trimming took off 3 bases at V and 4 bases at J, with 15 bases between the two ends.

This rearrangement joins TRBV10-3 to TRBJ1-1; D possibly corresponds to TRBD1 (6 bases). CDR3 size: 14 residues. V gave up 5 bases and J gave up 0 bases, with 10 bases separating them. From germline, CDR1 is ENHRY and CDR2 SYGVKD. The CDR3 region is CAISTTGMNTEAFF. DNA of the CDR3: TGTGCCATCAGTACGACAGGAATGAACACTGAAGCTTTCTTT.